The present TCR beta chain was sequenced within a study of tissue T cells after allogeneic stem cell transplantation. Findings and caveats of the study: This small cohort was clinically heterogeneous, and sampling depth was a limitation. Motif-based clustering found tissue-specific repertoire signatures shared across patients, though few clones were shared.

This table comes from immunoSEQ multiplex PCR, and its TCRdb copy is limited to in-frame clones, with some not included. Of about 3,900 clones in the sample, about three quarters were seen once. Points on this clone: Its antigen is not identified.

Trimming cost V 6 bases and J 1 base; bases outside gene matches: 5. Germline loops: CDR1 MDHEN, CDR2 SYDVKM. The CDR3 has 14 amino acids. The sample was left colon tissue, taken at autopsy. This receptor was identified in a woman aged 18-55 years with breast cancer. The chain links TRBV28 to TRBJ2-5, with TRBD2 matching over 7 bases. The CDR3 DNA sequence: TGTGCCAGCAGCCAGCTAGCGGTCCAAGAGACCCAGTACTTC. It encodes CASSQLAVQETQYF. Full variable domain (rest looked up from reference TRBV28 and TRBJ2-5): DVKVTQSSRYLVKRTGEKVFLECVQDMDHENMFWYRQDPGLGLRLIYFSYDVKMKEKGDIPEGYSVSREKKERFSLILESASTNQTSMYLCASSQLAVQETQYFGPGTRLLVL.